Listed here are 15 T cell receptor beta chains from one sample, sequenced in a study of blood T cell repertoires in COVID-19. Libraries were prepared by immunoSEQ multiplex PCR; TCRdb keeps only in-frame clonotypes and omits some of them. The sample yields roughly 68,000 clones, 83% seen once. The sample comprised peripheral blood. The receptors shown here come from a woman aged 80 or older with acute or convalescent COVID-19.

V gene TRBV11-1 combines with J gene TRBJ2-1; 8 bases line up with TRBD1. The CDR3 sequence is 15 residues long. Germline assignment: CDR1 SGHAT and CDR2 FQDESV (reference sequence). V shed 6 bases, J shed 1 base, and the junction held 5 bases outside the gene matches. CDR3 nucleotides: TGTGCCAGCAGTTACGGACAGGGATCCTACAATGAGCAGTTCTTC. It encodes CASSYGQGSYNEQFF.

This clone was detected once. This sequence joins TRBV10-3 and TRBJ1-6; D is ambiguous. The V gene's germline CDR1 is ENHRY and CDR2 SYGVKD. The CDR3 sequence is 13 residues long. V lost 3 bases and J lost 9, with 9 bases in between. This CDR3 reads CAISDGDSSPLHF. The DNA for the CDR3 is TGTGCCATCAGTGACGGGGATAGTTCACCCCTCCACTTT.

The chain links TRBV5-1 to TRBJ2-7; 12 bases match TRBD2. CDR3 length equals 15 residues. The V segment lost 6 bases and the J segment 0 bases; nucleotides outside the gene matches: 4. The germline V gene encodes CDR1 SGHRS and CDR2 YFSETQ. CDR3 nucleotide sequence: TGCGCCAGCACCTGGACTAGCGGGGACTCCTACGAGCAGTACTTC. Translation: CASTWTSGDSYEQYF.

The chain couples TRBV15 to TRBJ2-2; 11 bases align to TRBD1. The trim removed 4 bases at V and 5 bases at J, leaving 6 bases unmatched. The CDR3 sequence is 16 residues long. Germline values: CDR1 LNHNV, CDR2 YYDKDF (reference sequence). The CDR3 DNA is TGTGCCACCAGCAAAGGACAGGGGGCCGGGACCGGGGAGCTGTTTTTT. It yields the protein CATSKGQGAGTGELFF. Based on the CDR3 plus reference TRBV15 and TRBJ2-2, the full variable domain is DAMVIQNPRYQVTQFGKPVTLSCSQTLNHNVMYWYQQKSSQAPKLLFHYYDKDFNNEADTPDNFQSRRPNTSFCFLDIRSPGLGDTAMYLCATSKGQGAGTGELFFGEGSRLTVL.

The gene calls are TRBV2 and TRBJ2-7, with 7 bases matching TRBD1. The V and J ends lost 7 bases and 2 bases, in that order; junction bases with no gene match: 2. CDR1 SNHLY and CDR2 FYNNEI come from the germline V gene. This CDR3 region has 12 residues. CDR3 bases: TGTGCCAGCACGGGACAGCCCTACGAGCAGTACTTC. This encodes CASTGQPYEQYF.

The chain carries TRBV10-3 and TRBJ1-2; D call uncertain. V lost 3 bases and J 2 bases, leaving 7 bases between the germline ends. Germline V gene sequence: CDR1 ENHRY, CDR2 SYGVKD. The length of the CDR3 is 13 residues. CDR3 protein: CAISDSTNYGYTF. The CDR3 nucleotides read TGTGCCATCAGTGATAGTACCAACTATGGCTACACCTTC.

The chain has TRBV9 and TRBJ2-5; TRBD1 is a possible D gene (5 bases). CDR3 length equals 13 residues. Germline CDR1 is SGDLS and CDR2 is YYNGEE. Trimming took off 1 base at V and 2 bases at J, with 6 bases between the two ends. The CDR3 DNA reads as TGTGCCAGCAGCGTAACAGGACAAGAGACCCAGTACTTC. Translating gives CASSVTGQETQYF.

This clone was seen only once. The rearrangement links TRBV30 to TRBJ1-2; maybe TRBD1 (6 bases). The germline CDR1 and CDR2 sequences are GTSNPN and SVGIG (reference sequence). Trimming stripped 2 bases from V and 0 bases from J, with 13 bases between. The CDR3 sequence is 15 residues long. The CDR3 sequence is CAWSWSDRPNYGYTF. The CDR3 DNA reads TGTGCCTGGAGTTGGTCGGACAGACCTAACTATGGCTACACCTTC.

This clone was seen a few times. The chain joins TRBV7-9 to TRBJ2-7; D is ambiguous. Trimming removed 0 bases at V and 7 bases at J, with 7 bases between. Germline CDR1 reads SEHNR; CDR2 reads FQNEAQ (reference sequence). The CDR3 sequence is 12 residues long. The DNA of the CDR3 is TGTGCCAGCAGCTTAGCGGTCGGGGAGCAGTACTTC. This translates into CASSLAVGEQYF.

V gene TRBV28 combines with J gene TRBJ1-1; 9 bases agree with TRBD1. The CDR3 covers 11 residues. Trimming took 4 bases from V and 12 from J; bases not matched to a gene: 3. Germline V CDR1 and CDR2: MDHEN, SYDVKM. CDR3 DNA sequence: TGTGCCAGCAGTTCAGGACAGGGGACTTTCTTT. Amino acid sequence: CASSSGQGTFF.

About this clone: A read error may account for a junction end that differs from germline. V usage is TRBV7-7 and J usage is TRBJ2-2; D is perhaps TRBD1 (6 bases). The CDR3 is made up of 15 amino acids. Germline V gene sequence: CDR1 SSHAT, CDR2 FNYEAQ (reference sequence). CDR3 bases: TGTGCTAGCAGGACCGGGACAACGAACACCGGGGAGCTGTTTTTT. Its translation: CASRTGTTNTGELFF.

This chain uses TRBV5-1 with TRBJ2-2; tentatively, D is TRBD1 (5 bases). CDR1 is SGHRS, CDR2 YFSETQ, per germline. The CDR3 sequence is 15 residues long. The V and J ends lost 2 bases and 2 bases respectively, with 10 bases between them. The CDR3 DNA sequence: TGCGCCAGCAGCTTTCAGGACACTAACACCGGGGAGCTGTTTTTT. Its translation: CASSFQDTNTGELFF. Supplemented by reference TRBV5-1 and TRBJ2-2, the full variable domain reads KAGVTQTPRYLIKTRGQQVTLSCSPISGHRSVSWYQQTPGQGLQFLFEYFSETQRNKGNFPGRFSGRQFSNSRSEMNVSTLELGDSALYLCASSFQDTNTGELFFGEGSRLTVL.

This clone was detected only a few times. The V and J genes are TRBV12-3 or TRBV12-4 and TRBJ2-1; 7 bases agree with TRBD2. CDR3 length: 12 residues. V lost 6 bases, J lost 5 bases, and 1 base stayed unmatched. The CDR3 DNA follows: TGTGCCAGCAGGGGGGGGGACAATGAGCAGTTCTTC. Protein product: CASRGGDNEQFF.

This clone was recorded a few times. The rearrangement links TRBV24-1 to TRBJ2-7; D is possibly TRBD2 (7 bases). The CDR3 extends over 14 amino acids. With 4 bases removed from V and 2 bases from J, the gap between germline ends came to 11 bases. The germline V gene has CDR1 KGHDR and CDR2 SFDVKD. CDR3 residues: CATSERGGTYEQYF. CDR3 in DNA: TGTGCCACCAGTGAGAGGGGGGGGACCTACGAGCAGTACTTC.

This clone has a handful of counts. The rearrangement joins TRBV29-1 to TRBJ2-2; perhaps TRBD2 as D (6 bases). The CDR3 is 13 residues long. Germline V gene sequence: CDR1 SQVTM, CDR2 ANQGSEA. V lost 6 bases and J 10 bases, leaving 18 bases between the germline ends. The CDR3 here is CSVKMRRAAELFF. CDR3 DNA: TGCAGCGTAAAGATGAGGAGGGCCGCGGAGCTGTTTTTT.